This entry lists 4 T cell receptor beta chains sequenced from one sample in a study of PD-1 blockade in classical Hodgkin lymphoma. The time point: cycle 4 day 1 (C4D1), after around six weeks of nivolumab. Every patient was affected by relapse after autologous stem cell transplantation, while exposure to brentuximab vedotin was not uniform. Magnetic negative selection served to purify CD4+ T cells out of PBMCs that had been thawed. Libraries were prepared by immunoSEQ multiplex PCR; TCRdb keeps only in-frame clonotypes and omits some of them. Here the sample spans 29,000 or so clones, approximately 78% being singletons. The input for sequencing was CD4+ T cells from blood, taken before the fourth cycle of nivolumab. The receptors were gathered from a human donor with classical Hodgkin lymphoma.

V gene TRBV5-1 combines with J gene TRBJ1-3, with TRBD1 matching 8 bases. Germline assignment: CDR1 SGHRS and CDR2 YFSETQ. The CDR3 totals 14 residues. Trimming at V came to 4 bases and at J to 2 bases, leaving 2 bases not matched to a gene. CDR3 amino acids: CASSPGQAGNTIYF. CDR3 bases: TGCGCCAGCAGCCCGGGACAGGCTGGAAACACCATATATTTT.

This clone was picked up one time. The CDR3 reads CANPAQGDYEQYF. The CDR3 nucleotides read TGTGCCAACCCGGCACAGGGAGACTACGAGCAGTACTTC. This chain links TRBV19 with TRBJ2-7; D is possibly TRBD1 (6 bases). V lost 10 bases, J lost 3 bases, and 16 bases lay in between. Germline loops: CDR1 LNHDA, CDR2 SQIVND (reference sequence). CDR3 size: 13 residues.

The chain joins TRBV5-1 to TRBJ2-7; 9 nucleotides match TRBD1. The CDR3 is 12 amino acids. Germline loops: CDR1 SGHRS, CDR2 YFSETQ. V lost 4 bases, J lost 6 bases, and 2 bases stayed unmatched. CDR3 DNA: TGCGCCAGCAGCCCGACAGGGGGCGAGCAGTACTTC. Amino acid sequence: CASSPTGGEQYF. The variable domain in full, with the rest retrieved from reference TRBV5-1 and TRBJ2-7, is KAGVTQTPRYLIKTRGQQVTLSCSPISGHRSVSWYQQTPGQGLQFLFEYFSETQRNKGNFPGRFSGRQFSNSRSEMNVSTLELGDSALYLCASSPTGGEQYFGPGTRLTVT.

CDR3 sequence reads: CASSLVSQGGRGRNEKLFF. The CDR3 bases are TGTGCCAGCAGCTTAGTATCCCAGGGGGGAAGGGGGCGTAATGAAAAACTGTTTTTT. The chain is built from TRBV7-8 and TRBJ1-4; 7 positions match TRBD1. Germline values: CDR1 SGHVS, CDR2 FQNEAQ. This CDR3 is 19 amino acids long. The J segment lost 4 bases and the V segment lost 1 base, leaving 15 bases of the junction unmatched.